This TCR beta chain came from a study of cytomegalovirus exposure and HLA in healthy donors. Study results and caveats: A prior analysis recorded that most TCR beta V segments were productive about 87% or about 30% of the time.

Worth noting for this clone: The antigen is undetermined.

The ends were cut back, 5 bases at V and 5 bases at J, with 19 bases in the middle. The germline V gene has CDR1 SEHNR and CDR2 FQNEAQ (reference sequence). The CDR3 has 15 amino acids. In the PCR, 60 Vbeta and 13 Jbeta primers were used. TCRdb keeps only in-frame clones here, not all; method: immunoSEQ multiplex PCR. The sample has 100,000 to 150,000 clones; 74% are singletons. Sequenced: PBMCs. This chain connects TRBV7-9 to TRBJ2-7; tentative D call: TRBD2 (7 bases). The receptor was isolated from a woman aged 45-59 years in good health and CMV-seropositive. CDR3 nucleotides: TGTGCCAGCAGCGCACCCTTCGGGGGGCGGGACGAGCAGTACTTC. Its protein is CASSAPFGGRDEQYF.